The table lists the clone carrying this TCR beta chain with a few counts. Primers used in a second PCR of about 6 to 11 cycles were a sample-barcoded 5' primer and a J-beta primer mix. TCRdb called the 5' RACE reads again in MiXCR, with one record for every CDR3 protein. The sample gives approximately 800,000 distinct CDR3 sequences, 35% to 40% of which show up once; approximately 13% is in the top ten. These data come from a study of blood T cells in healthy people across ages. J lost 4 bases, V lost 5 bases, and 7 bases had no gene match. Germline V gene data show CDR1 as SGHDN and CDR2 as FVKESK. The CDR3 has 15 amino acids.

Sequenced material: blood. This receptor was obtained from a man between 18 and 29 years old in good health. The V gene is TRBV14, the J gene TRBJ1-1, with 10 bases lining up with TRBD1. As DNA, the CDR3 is TGTGCCAGCAGCAATCGACAGGGGGCGGGCACTGAAGCTTTCTTT. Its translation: CASSNRQGAGTEAFF.